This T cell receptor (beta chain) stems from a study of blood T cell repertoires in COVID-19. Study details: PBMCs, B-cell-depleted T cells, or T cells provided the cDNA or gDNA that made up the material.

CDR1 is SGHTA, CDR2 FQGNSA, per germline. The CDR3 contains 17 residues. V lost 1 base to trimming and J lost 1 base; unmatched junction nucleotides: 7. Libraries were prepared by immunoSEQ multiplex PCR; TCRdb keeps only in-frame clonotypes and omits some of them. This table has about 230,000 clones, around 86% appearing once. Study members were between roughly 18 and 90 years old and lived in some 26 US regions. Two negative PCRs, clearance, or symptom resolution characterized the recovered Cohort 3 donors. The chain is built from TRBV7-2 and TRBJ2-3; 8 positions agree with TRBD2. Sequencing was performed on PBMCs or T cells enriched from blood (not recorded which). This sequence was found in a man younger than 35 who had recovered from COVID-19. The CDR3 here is CASSLVRLAGRTDTQYF. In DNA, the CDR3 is TGTGCCAGCAGCTTAGTAAGGCTAGCGGGCCGCACAGATACGCAGTATTTT.